This T cell receptor (beta chain) was captured in a study of cytomegalovirus exposure and HLA in healthy donors. Study-wide context: The early release's HLA-typed donors yielded some 85 million unique TCRs.

Study-wide findings and caveats: In vitro confirmation showed a few CMV-associated chains to be CMV antigen specific.

With 60 Vbeta and 13 Jbeta primers, the PCR was carried out. Repertoires were generated with immunoSEQ multiplex PCR, while TCRdb's copy carries only in-frame clones and drops some. The sample records 150,000 to 200,000 clones, around 79% being singletons. Remarks on this clone: Antigen specificity is unknown.

The specimen sequenced was PBMCs. The sequence derives from a woman in her thirties or forties in good health and CMV-seronegative.

The CDR3 nucleotides read TGTGCCAGCAGTAGGGGGCCTCTTCACGGCACTGAAGCTTTCTTT. Its protein product is CASSRGPLHGTEAFF. V usage is TRBV28 and J usage is TRBJ1-1, with 7 positions matching TRBD1. V trimming: 5 bases; J trimming: 4 bases; junction bases outside the gene matches: 10. The CDR3 is 15 residues long. In germline, CDR1 is MDHEN, CDR2 SYDVKM.